Presented here are 25 T cell receptor beta chains from one specimen sequenced in a study of shared clonotypes between healthy human individuals. TCRdb's table, derived via immunoSEQ multiplex PCR, lists solely in-frame clones and lacks some. The data contain hundreds of thousands of clones, roughly 79% of them singletons. Source material: PBMCs. The receptors were sampled from a woman in her thirties or forties in good health. Some clones in this sample may be carry-over from other donors' samples.

The chain uses TRBV27 and TRBJ2-7; 8 bases align to TRBD1. CDR3 size: 14 residues. The ends lost 6 bases at V and 4 bases at J; junction bases unmatched: 8. The germline V gene has CDR1 MNHEY and CDR2 SMNVEV (reference sequence). The CDR3 region is CASRPRDRSYEQYF. The CDR3 DNA is TGTGCCAGCAGACCGAGGGACAGGTCGTACGAGCAGTACTTC.

This clone occurred once. This chain connects TRBV28 to TRBJ2-7; TRBD2 is a possible D gene (6 bases). The CDR3 consists of 14 residues. Per the germline V gene, CDR1 is MDHEN and CDR2 is SYDVKM. Trimming took off 6 bases at V and 2 bases at J, with 14 bases between the two ends. CDR3 amino acids: CASSRPGGTYEQYF. CDR3 sequence (DNA): TGTGCCAGCAGCCGGCCCGGGGGAACCTACGAGCAGTACTTC.

The V gene is TRBV18, the J gene TRBJ2-3; possibly TRBD2 for D (5 bases). Trimming took 6 bases from V and 6 from J, leaving 13 bases between them. The CDR3 is 13 residues long. Germline V CDR1 and CDR2: KGHSH, LQKENI. The CDR3 DNA reads as TGTGCCAGCTCTCCCTTGTGGGAGGATACGCAGTATTTT. Its protein is CASSPLWEDTQYF.

This sequence joins TRBV6-1 and TRBJ2-3; 9 bases are shared with TRBD2. Germline-derived CDR1 and CDR2 are MNHNS and SASEGT. The length of the CDR3 is 18 residues. Trimming removed 3 bases from V and 7 bases from J; junction bases left unmatched: 17. CDR3 DNA sequence: TGTGCCAGCAGTGAGGGGACTCTAGCGGGACTGTTAGGGAATACGCAGTATTTT. Translation: CASSEGTLAGLLGNTQYF.

This rearrangement joins TRBV5-3 to TRBJ2-4; D unclear. TRBV5-3 is filed as an ORF, its function uncertain. Trimming shortened V by 2 bases and J by 3 bases, and 9 bases separated the two germline ends. The CDR3 loop spans 14 amino acids. CDR3 DNA: TGTGCCAGAAGCTTTTCGTTAGTCAAAAACATTCAGTACTTC. Translated: CARSFSLVKNIQYF.

The chain recombines TRBV4-2 with TRBJ2-3; D not resolved. Germline V gives CDR1 LGHNA, CDR2 YNFKEQ. V was shortened by 3 bases and J by 4 bases, with 5 bases between the two germline ends. The CDR3 is 12 residues long. CDR3 residues: CASSHHADTQYF. Here the CDR3 DNA reads TGTGCCAGCAGCCACCATGCAGATACGCAGTATTTT.

This chain connects TRBV30 to TRBJ1-1; D gene unclear. Germline V lookup: CDR1 GTSNPN, CDR2 SVGIG (reference sequence). The CDR3 contains 15 residues. V lost 3 bases and J lost 1, with 15 bases in between. This chain's CDR3 is CAWRSPLGENTEAFF. The CDR3 DNA follows: TGTGCCTGGAGGTCTCCCCTCGGAGAGAACACTGAAGCTTTCTTT.

The chain combines TRBV6-5 with TRBJ2-5; tentative D call: TRBD2 (6 bases). The better agreement between TRBJ2-7 and the DNA end casts doubt on the J call. The CDR3 is 15 amino acids. CDR1 and CDR2 from the germline V gene are MNHEY and SVGAGI. The DNA of the CDR3 is TGTGCCAGCAGCCGGGGGTCCACAGGAACCTACGAGCAGTACTTC. Protein sequence: CASSRGSTGTYEQYF.

The chain is built from TRBV18 and TRBJ1-1; D possibly corresponds to TRBD1 (6 bases). The germline V gene has CDR1 KGHSH and CDR2 LQKENI. CDR3 length equals 14 residues. Deletions cut 4 bases from V and 3 bases from J, with 12 bases between. CDR3 sequence (DNA): TGTGCCAGCTCACTGGGGGCTTTGGACACTGAAGCTTTCTTT. This sequence encodes CASSLGALDTEAFF.

V and J are TRBV6-6 and TRBJ2-7, with a weak D call TRBD2 (5 bases). Looked up from germline, CDR1 is MNHNY and CDR2 is SVGAGI (reference sequence). V lost 2 bases, J lost 3 bases, and 11 bases lay in between. CDR3 length: 14 amino acids. In DNA, the CDR3 is TGTGCCAGCAGTTACCCCGGGAAGGGCTACGAGCAGTACTTC. Amino acid sequence: CASSYPGKGYEQYF.

This chain uses TRBV6-6 with TRBJ2-7; tentative D call: TRBD2 (5 bases). CDR3 length: 13 amino acids. The V end lost 4 bases, the J end lost 0 bases, and 7 bases lay between the germline ends. The germline V gene encodes CDR1 MNHNY and CDR2 SVGAGI (reference sequence). In DNA form, the CDR3 reads TGTGCCAGCAGTTTAGCGCTCTCCTACGAGCAGTACTTC. As protein: CASSLALSYEQYF.

The chain has TRBV27 and TRBJ2-5, with D perhaps assigned TRBD1 or TRBD2 (5 bases each). This CDR3 contains 14 residues. V was trimmed by 5 bases and J by 5 bases, leaving 15 bases between them. The germline V gene encodes CDR1 MNHEY and CDR2 SMNVEV (reference sequence). This chain's CDR3 is CASSPGTRLETQYF. The CDR3 DNA follows: TGTGCCAGCAGTCCAGGGACCAGGTTGGAGACCCAGTACTTC.

The chain carries TRBV29-1 and TRBJ2-7; D tentatively fits TRBD1 or TRBD2 (5 bases each). Germline V CDR1 and CDR2: SQVTM, ANQGSEA. The CDR3 contains 15 residues. Trimming removed 1 base at V and 3 bases at J, with 16 bases between. The CDR3 nucleotides are TGCAGCGTTGAAGCAGGGTACGGAGAGGGCTACGAGCAGTACTTC. This encodes CSVEAGYGEGYEQYF.

On this clone: Other nucleotide sequences from this sample produce the same CDR3. This chain links TRBV9 with TRBJ2-2; D is unresolved. V lost 0 bases and J 2 bases, leaving 8 bases between the germline ends. The CDR3 is made up of 15 amino acids. In germline, CDR1 is SGDLS, CDR2 YYNGEE. CDR3 in DNA: TGTGCCAGCAGCGTAGTGGCTGAAAACACCGGGGAGCTGTTTTTT. It yields the protein CASSVVAENTGELFF.

The chain links TRBV5-1 to TRBJ2-2; D remains unclear. The CDR3 is 14 residues long. Germline V lookup: CDR1 SGHRS, CDR2 YFSETQ. V gave up 0 bases and J gave up 4 bases, with 7 bases separating them. DNA of the CDR3: TGCGCCAGCAGCTTGGTTCAAACCACCGGGGAGCTGTTTTTT. Translating it yields CASSLVQTTGELFF.

V gene TRBV28 combines with J gene TRBJ2-1, with 10 bases matching TRBD2. This CDR3 has 16 residues. Germline CDR1 MDHEN, CDR2 SYDVKM. V gave up 5 bases and J gave up 0 bases; unmatched junction bases: 4. CDR3 bases: TGTGCCAGCAGTAATCTAGCGGGAGACTCCTACAATGAGCAGTTCTTC. As protein: CASSNLAGDSYNEQFF. Complete variable domain (other parts from reference TRBV28 and TRBJ2-1): DVKVTQSSRYLVKRTGEKVFLECVQDMDHENMFWYRQDPGLGLRLIYFSYDVKMKEKGDIPEGYSVSREKKERFSLILESASTNQTSMYLCASSNLAGDSYNEQFFGPGTRLTVL.

The table lists this clone with a count of one. The chain recombines TRBV7-8 with TRBJ2-3; TRBD1 might be the D (6 bases). The ends were cut back, 4 bases at V and 6 bases at J, with 11 bases in the middle. CDR1 and CDR2 (germline): SGHVS, FQNEAQ. The CDR3 consists of 13 residues. The CDR3 coding sequence is TGTGCCAGCAGCTCCGGGACAAAGGATACGCAGTATTTT. It encodes CASSSGTKDTQYF.

CDR3 coding DNA: TGCGCCAGCAGCCAAGTGGTGGGTGACAGGGCCTATGGCTACACCTTC. It translates to CASSQVVGDRAYGYTF. This rearrangement joins TRBV4-1 to TRBJ1-2; 7 bases match TRBD1. CDR1 and CDR2 (germline): MGHRA, YSYEKL. There are 16 residues in the CDR3. With V trimmed by 1 base and J by 4 bases, 9 bases remained unmatched.

The chain employs TRBV7-9 and TRBJ2-5; a weak D match, TRBD1 (5 bases). Trimming removed 1 base at V and 4 bases at J, with 10 bases between. The CDR3 length is 14 residues. Germline CDR1 is SEHNR and CDR2 is FQNEAQ (reference sequence). The CDR3 coding sequence is TGTGCCAGCAGCTTAGGCAGGGCGCTAGAGACCCAGTACTTC. Encoded protein: CASSLGRALETQYF.

V usage is TRBV18 and J usage is TRBJ2-3; D is possibly TRBD2 (6 bases). Germline-derived CDR1 and CDR2 are KGHSH and LQKENI. The V gene lost 2 bases and the J gene lost 3 bases, with 15 bases spanning the gap. This CDR3 spans 16 amino acids. The CDR3 DNA is TGTGCCAGCTCACCAAGCGGAATGGGGGGAACAGATACGCAGTATTTT. It codes for CASSPSGMGGTDTQYF.

The CDR3 reads CASSKVSYEQYF. The CDR3 nucleotides read TGTGCCAGCAGCAAAGTTAGCTACGAGCAGTACTTC. V and J are TRBV21-1 and TRBJ2-7; the table's D call TRBD2 went unverified against the DNA. TRBV21-1 is shown as a pseudogene. This CDR3 spans 12 amino acids.

This clone was seen a few times. V gene TRBV28 combines with J gene TRBJ2-3; a weak D match, TRBD2 (6 bases). The CDR3 covers 13 residues. Germline CDR1 MDHEN, CDR2 SYDVKM. The V and J ends lost 8 bases and 4 bases respectively, with 13 bases between them. As DNA, the CDR3 is TGTGCCAGCTCAACTAGCTGGCCAGATACGCAGTATTTT. Amino acids: CASSTSWPDTQYF.

J is TRBJ2-5 and V is TRBV5-1; 12 nucleotides line up with TRBD2. Per germline, CDR1 SGHRS and CDR2 YFSETQ. Losses at the gene ends were 0 bases for V and 4 bases for J; bases not matched to a gene: 4. This CDR3 has 16 residues. The CDR3 coding sequence is TGCGCCAGCAGCTTGGCGTCACTAGCGGGAGGAGAGACCCAGTACTTC. Amino acids: CASSLASLAGGETQYF.

This rearrangement joins TRBV5-1 to TRBJ2-1, with 11 positions matching TRBD2. This CDR3 comprises 15 residues. V shed 4 bases, J shed 7 bases, and the junction held 7 bases outside the gene matches. CDR1 and CDR2 (germline): SGHRS, YFSETQ. CDR3 in amino acids: CASSVVAGGQNEQFF. The CDR3 region has the DNA TGCGCCAGCAGCGTAGTAGCGGGAGGGCAGAATGAGCAGTTCTTC.

V is TRBV28 and J is TRBJ2-7; D gene ambiguous. CDR1 and CDR2 from the germline V gene are MDHEN and SYDVKM. This CDR3 is 15 amino acids long. Trimming left V 2 bases short and J 0 bases short, with 11 bases between. CDR3 protein: CASSLGEGISYEQYF. For the CDR3, the DNA is TGTGCCAGCAGTTTAGGGGAAGGGATCTCCTACGAGCAGTACTTC. The full variable domain, rest sourced from reference TRBV28 and TRBJ2-7, is DVKVTQSSRYLVKRTGEKVFLECVQDMDHENMFWYRQDPGLGLRLIYFSYDVKMKEKGDIPEGYSVSREKKERFSLILESASTNQTSMYLCASSLGEGISYEQYFGPGTRLTVT.